The 18 T cell receptor beta chains below come from one sample, sequenced in a study of T cell repertoires in cytomegalovirus infection. TCRdb reprocessed the reads with MiXCR, giving one entry per CDR3 protein. This sample has tens of thousands of distinct CDR3 sequences, with 20% found just once. No cognate antigen is known for these TCRs. Sequenced material: CD8+ T cells from cultured PBMCs, taken from culture after CMV antigen stimulation. The receptor source for this set is a human donor in good health (CMV status not recorded). Some clones in this sample may be carry-over from other donors' samples.

The gene calls are TRBV6-5 and TRBJ2-4; either TRBD1 or TRBD2 may supply D (5 bases each). The CDR3 contains 15 residues. Per the germline V gene, CDR1 is MNHEY and CDR2 is SVGAGI. Trimming left V 5 bases short and J 9 bases short, with 20 bases between. In nucleotides, the CDR3 is TGTGCCAGCAGTCAAACCCAAATCCCTGGGGGCATTCAGTACTTC. Its translation is CASSQTQIPGGIQYF.

In this sample, this clonotype turned up a few times. The chain employs TRBV7-2 and TRBJ2-5; 9 bases align to TRBD1. Germline V gene sequence: CDR1 SGHTA, CDR2 FQGNSA. The J segment lost 3 bases and the V segment lost 1 base, leaving 6 bases of the junction unmatched. The CDR3 covers 16 residues. As DNA, the CDR3 is TGTGCCAGCAGCTTAGTAGGGACAGGGAGAAAAGAGACCCAGTACTTC. Translated: CASSLVGTGRKETQYF.

The chain couples TRBV2 to TRBJ1-1; D ambiguous. The germline V and J ends were trimmed by 4 bases and 5 bases, with 5 bases remaining between them. Germline loops: CDR1 SNHLY, CDR2 FYNNEI. The CDR3 consists of 11 residues. The CDR3 DNA reads TGTGCCAGCAGTGGGGAAACTGAAGCTTTCTTT. It specifies CASSGETEAFF.

The J gene is TRBJ2-7, the V gene TRBV7-2; D perhaps matches TRBD1 (6 bases). Per germline, CDR1 SGHTA and CDR2 FQGNSA. The CDR3 length is 16 residues. Trimming took 8 bases from V and 3 from J, leaving 23 bases between them. CDR3 bases: TGTGCCAGCTTCCCTGAGCGAGGACAGCCACTCTACGAGCAGTACTTC. This encodes CASFPERGQPLYEQYF.

The rearrangement links TRBV11-2 to TRBJ2-3; TRBD2 might be the D (5 bases). This CDR3 comprises 15 residues. V was shortened by 0 bases and J by 2 bases, with 9 bases between the two germline ends. Germline CDR1 reads SGHAT; CDR2 reads FQNNGV. The CDR3 here is CASSLEGRITDTQYF. CDR3 nucleotide sequence: TGTGCCAGCAGCTTAGAAGGGAGAATCACAGATACGCAGTATTTT.

The chain has TRBV12-5 and TRBJ1-1, with TRBD1 as a possible D gene (6 bases). The CDR3 has 15 residues. V lost 5 bases and J lost 1, with 14 bases in between. Germline CDR1 reads LGHNT; CDR2 reads FRNRAP. The CDR3 sequence is CASGTVLQGNTEAFF. CDR3 in DNA: TGTGCTAGTGGTACCGTCCTACAGGGGAACACTGAAGCTTTCTTT. Full variable domain (rest looked up from reference TRBV12-5 and TRBJ1-1): DARVTQTPRHKVTEMGQEVTMRCQPILGHNTVFWYRQTMMQGLELLAYFRNRAPLDDSGMPKDRFSAEMPDATLATLKIQPSEPRDSAVYFCASGTVLQGNTEAFFGQGTRLTVV.

In its sample, this clonotype was seen a few times. The genes are TRBV7-2 and TRBJ1-4; 7 bases are a match to TRBD1. J gave up 7 bases and V 0 bases, and 8 bases lay outside the gene matches. Germline-derived CDR1 and CDR2 are SGHTA and FQGNSA. The CDR3 length is 16 residues. CDR3 protein: CASSLAWTGIGEKLFF. The CDR3 bases are TGTGCCAGCAGCTTAGCTTGGACAGGCATCGGTGAAAAACTGTTTTTT.

The V gene is TRBV7-9, the J gene TRBJ1-5; no reliable D call. This CDR3 region has 14 residues. Per the germline V gene, CDR1 is SEHNR and CDR2 is FQNEAQ (reference sequence). The ends were cut back, 1 base at V and 3 bases at J, with 7 bases in the middle. The CDR3 here is CASSLVGNNQPQHF. CDR3 bases: TGTGCCAGCAGCTTAGTAGGGAACAATCAGCCCCAGCATTTT.

This clonotype showed up just a few times. The chain couples TRBV7-2 to TRBJ1-1; tentative D call: TRBD1 (6 bases). CDR1 is SGHTA and CDR2 is FQGNSA in the germline V gene. The CDR3 covers 12 residues. V lost 6 bases to trimming and J lost 7 bases, with 12 bases between them. The CDR3 protein is CASRRDTSEAFF. The CDR3 coding sequence is TGTGCCAGCAGACGGGACACCAGTGAAGCTTTCTTT. Complete variable domain (other parts from reference TRBV7-2 and TRBJ1-1): GAGVSQSPSNKVTEKGKDVELRCDPISGHTALYWYRQSLGQGLEFLIYFQGNSAPDKSGLPSDRFSAERTGGSVSTLTIQRTQQEDSAVYLCASRRDTSEAFFGQGTRLTVV.

The chain links TRBV27 to TRBJ1-5; 8 bases are a match to TRBD1. The germline CDR1 and CDR2 sequences are MNHEY and SMNVEV (reference sequence). V trimming: 5 bases; J trimming: 3 bases; junction bases outside the gene matches: 6. The CDR3 is made up of 15 amino acids. This CDR3 reads CASSVRTGFNQPQHF. CDR3 coding DNA: TGTGCCAGCAGTGTACGGACAGGGTTCAATCAGCCCCAGCATTTT.

The V call is TRBV18, the J call TRBJ2-3; D is unresolved. Germline CDR1 is KGHSH and CDR2 is LQKENI. CDR3 length equals 14 residues. V was pared by 3 bases and J by 0 bases, with 7 bases between. CDR3 residues: CASSPKTSTDTQYF. DNA of the CDR3: TGTGCCAGCTCACCTAAGACTAGCACAGATACGCAGTATTTT.

The chain uses TRBV7-6 and TRBJ1-2; D unresolved. The CDR3 sequence is 14 residues long. The V and J ends lost 1 base and 2 bases respectively, with 8 bases between them. In germline, CDR1 is SGHVS, CDR2 FNYEAQ. The CDR3 DNA sequence: TGTGCCAGCAGCTTAGACTCAGAGAACTATGGCTACACCTTC. It yields the protein CASSLDSENYGYTF.

The V call is TRBV30, the J call TRBJ2-5; D perhaps matches TRBD1 (5 bases). The ends were cut back, 1 base at V and 4 bases at J, with 13 bases in the middle. The CDR3 sequence is 14 residues long. The germline CDR1 and CDR2 sequences are GTSNPN and SVGIG (reference sequence). CDR3 coding DNA: TGTGCCTGGAGTGCAACAGGATTGGGAGAGACCCAGTACTTC. The encoded protein is CAWSATGLGETQYF.

This clonotype has more than one count but fewer than ten. V and J are TRBV6-5 and TRBJ2-1, with 10 bases identical to TRBD2. Germline V gene lookup returns CDR1 MNHEY and CDR2 SVGAGI. The CDR3 is made up of 16 amino acids. The ends lost 0 bases at V and 9 bases at J; junction bases unmatched: 8. The CDR3 loop reads CASSYSRAGGPGEQFF. The CDR3 nucleotides are TGTGCCAGCAGTTACTCACGAGCGGGGGGGCCCGGTGAGCAGTTCTTC.

This clonotype was detected only a few times. The V call is TRBV4-2, the J call TRBJ1-1; 7 bases line up with TRBD1. The junction had 3 bases not matched to a gene; V was cut back by 5 bases and J by 3 bases. There are 13 residues in the CDR3. Germline CDR1 and CDR2: LGHNA and YNFKEQ. The CDR3 sequence: CASSFQGDTEAFF. The CDR3 DNA reads as TGTGCCAGCAGCTTCCAGGGGGACACTGAAGCTTTCTTT.

This clonotype has more than one count but fewer than ten. The chain recombines TRBV11-1 with TRBJ2-3; D is possibly TRBD1 (6 bases). CDR3 size: 15 residues. CDR1 and CDR2 from the germline V gene are SGHAT and FQDESV (reference sequence). Trimming took 5 bases from V and 7 from J, leaving 19 bases between them. CDR3: CASSRRDTAVNTQYF. The CDR3 DNA is TGTGCCAGCAGCCGCCGGGACACCGCCGTAAATACGCAGTATTTT.

This clonotype was seen a handful of times. This chain joins TRBV7-2 and TRBJ1-1; perhaps TRBD1 as D (5 bases). Trimming shortened V by 6 bases and J by 2 bases, and 16 bases separated the two germline ends. The germline V gene encodes CDR1 SGHTA and CDR2 FQGNSA. The CDR3 runs to 15 residues. The CDR3 loop reads CASSPSDSPNTEAFF. Written as DNA, the CDR3 is TGTGCCAGCAGTCCGAGCGACAGCCCCAACACTGAAGCTTTCTTT.

This clonotype appeared a few times. The rearrangement joins TRBV2 to TRBJ1-1; 7 bases are a match to TRBD1. Germline-derived CDR1 and CDR2 are SNHLY and FYNNEI. This CDR3 has 16 residues. V trimming: 8 bases; J trimming: 1 base; junction bases outside the gene matches: 13. The CDR3 nucleotides are TGTGCCAGCGCATTTATACCGGGACAGAAGAACACTGAAGCTTTCTTT. Protein sequence: CASAFIPGQKNTEAFF.